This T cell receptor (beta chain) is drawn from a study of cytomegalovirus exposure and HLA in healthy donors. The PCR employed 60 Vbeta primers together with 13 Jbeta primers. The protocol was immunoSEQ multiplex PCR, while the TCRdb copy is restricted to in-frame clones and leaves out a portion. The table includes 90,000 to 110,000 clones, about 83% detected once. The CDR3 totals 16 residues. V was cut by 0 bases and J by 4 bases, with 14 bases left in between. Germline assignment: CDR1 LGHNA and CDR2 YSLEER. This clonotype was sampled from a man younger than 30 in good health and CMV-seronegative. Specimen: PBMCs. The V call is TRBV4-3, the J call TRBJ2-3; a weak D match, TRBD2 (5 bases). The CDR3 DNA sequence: TGCGCCAGCAGCCAAGATGCCGGCGGGCTGGCAGATACGCAGTATTTT. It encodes CASSQDAGGLADTQYF.